This TCR beta chain originates from a study of T-cell reconstitution after alpha-beta-depleted transplantation in children. CDR3 size: 16 residues. V shed 3 bases and J 0 bases; nucleotides not matched to a gene: 5. The germline V gene has CDR1 SEHNR and CDR2 FQNEAQ (reference sequence). Preparing the TCRbeta library involved the use of unique molecular identifiers. TCRdb re-analysed the PCR reads in MiXCR, keeping a single row per CDR3 protein. This sample has about 690,000 distinct CDR3 sequences, with approximately 15% found just once. This clonotype was detected only a few times. The chain joins TRBV7-9 to TRBJ2-1; TRBD2 matches 7 bases. The sequences come from PBMCs from the stem cell graft donor, collected from the stem cell graft. The sequence derives from a human donor who donated a stem cell graft to a child with acute myeloid leukemia. Here the CDR3 reads CASSFSGPSSYNEQFF. The CDR3 DNA sequence: TGTGCCAGCAGCTTTAGCGGGCCAAGCTCCTACAATGAGCAGTTCTTC.